Following are 16 T cell receptor beta chains from one sample sequenced in a study of T cell changes during pregnancy in multiple sclerosis. Using immunoSEQ multiplex PCR, the repertoire was profiled, and TCRdb retains in-frame clones only, with some absent. This table has 45,000 to 70,000 clones, roughly 92% appearing once. The sequences come from peripheral blood, collected in the third trimester of pregnancy. The receptors stem from a female donor in good health, enrolled as a control in a pregnancy study.

This clone was found once. The rearrangement uses TRBV28 and TRBJ1-5; no definite D call. V was trimmed by 8 bases and J by 1 base, leaving 15 bases between them. In germline, CDR1 is MDHEN, CDR2 SYDVKM. The CDR3 extends over 15 amino acids. The CDR3 protein is CASLVEGRSNQPQHF. The CDR3 DNA is TGTGCCAGCTTGGTGGAGGGTCGGAGCAATCAGCCCCAGCATTTT. Full variable domain (rest looked up from reference TRBV28 and TRBJ1-5): DVKVTQSSRYLVKRTGEKVFLECVQDMDHENMFWYRQDPGLGLRLIYFSYDVKMKEKGDIPEGYSVSREKKERFSLILESASTNQTSMYLCASLVEGRSNQPQHFGDGTRLSIL.

This clone was counted between two and nine times. The CDR3 spells CASSQRGGYGSPLHF. CDR3 nucleotide sequence: TGTGCCAGCAGCCAACGGGGAGGGTATGGGTCACCCCTCCACTTT. The chain employs TRBV6-5 and TRBJ1-6; D unresolved. Germline assignment: CDR1 MNHEY and CDR2 SVGAGI. V was pared by 6 bases and J by 10 bases, with 19 bases between. This CDR3 has 15 amino acids.

V and J are TRBV7-2 and TRBJ2-7; D is possibly TRBD2 (6 bases). Germline-derived CDR1 and CDR2 are SGHTA and FQGNSA. Trimming took off 3 bases at V and 3 bases at J, with 12 bases between the two ends. This CDR3 contains 14 residues. For the CDR3, the DNA is TGTGCCAGCAGCTTGACGGGAGCGAACTACGAGCAGTACTTC. Protein product: CASSLTGANYEQYF. The whole variable domain, remainder taken from reference TRBV7-2 and TRBJ2-7, is GAGVSQSPSNKVTEKGKDVELRCDPISGHTALYWYRQSLGQGLEFLIYFQGNSAPDKSGLPSDRFSAERTGGSVSTLTIQRTQQEDSAVYLCASSLTGANYEQYFGPGTRLTVT.

The chain uses TRBV6-1 and TRBJ2-7; 7 bases fit TRBD2. This CDR3 spans 15 amino acids. The germline V gene encodes CDR1 MNHNS and CDR2 SASEGT. J lost 1 base, V lost 6 bases, and 9 bases had no gene match. The CDR3 region has the DNA TGTGCCAGCAGCCCAACGACTAGCTCTTCCTACGAGCAGTACTTC. The encoded protein is CASSPTTSSSYEQYF.

V is TRBV6-6 and J is TRBJ1-1; D remains ambiguous. The CDR3 contains 14 residues. Germline CDR1 MNHNY, CDR2 SVGAGI (reference sequence). Deletions cut 6 bases from V and 4 bases from J, with 15 bases between. CDR3 sequence reads: CASSLSRWITEAFF. The CDR3 bases are TGTGCCAGCAGCCTTTCCAGGTGGATCACTGAAGCTTTCTTT.

The rearrangement uses TRBV19 and TRBJ1-1; 7 bases are a match to TRBD1. The V and J ends lost 5 bases and 7 bases, in that order; junction bases with no gene match: 22. CDR3 size: 18 residues. CDR1 and CDR2 from the germline V gene are LNHDA and SQIVND (reference sequence). The CDR3 loop is CASSPPRGQSSGRLEAFF. CDR3 in DNA: TGTGCCAGTAGTCCGCCCCGGGGACAGTCTTCCGGGCGTCTTGAAGCTTTCTTT.

V and J are TRBV18 and TRBJ2-3, with 9 bases fitting TRBD1. The CDR3 is made up of 15 amino acids. Looked up from germline, CDR1 is KGHSH and CDR2 is LQKENI. The trim removed 6 bases at V and 0 bases at J, leaving 4 bases unmatched. In nucleotides, the CDR3 is TGTGCCAGCTCCCGGACAGGGGACAGCACAGATACGCAGTATTTT. Its protein is CASSRTGDSTDTQYF.

This chain uses TRBV7-9 with TRBJ1-4, with 7 bases fitting TRBD1. With V trimmed by 0 bases and J by 5 bases, 3 bases remained unmatched. Germline-derived CDR1 and CDR2 are SEHNR and FQNEAQ (reference sequence). The CDR3 consists of 15 residues. The CDR3 region has the DNA TGTGCCAGCAGCTTAGCTGGGACAGAAAATGAAAAACTGTTTTTT. Its protein is CASSLAGTENEKLFF.

This chain uses TRBV9 with TRBJ2-3, with a weak D call TRBD2 (6 bases). The CDR3 length is 16 residues. V lost 0 bases, J lost 2 bases, and 13 bases lay in between. Germline V CDR1 and CDR2: SGDLS, YYNGEE. The CDR3 DNA is TGTGCCAGCAGCGTAGGGTGGGGGGTCGTCACAGATACGCAGTATTTT. It yields the protein CASSVGWGVVTDTQYF.

The V gene is TRBV5-3, the J gene TRBJ2-1; 10 positions agree with TRBD2. TRBV5-3 is treated as an ORF (open reading frame) with a function not yet certain. The ends lost 3 bases at V and 1 base at J; junction bases unmatched: 7. This CDR3 has 17 residues. The CDR3 region is CARSSPGLAESYNEQFF. Here the CDR3 DNA reads TGTGCCAGAAGCTCTCCTGGACTAGCGGAGTCCTACAATGAGCAGTTCTTC.

The CDR3 spells CATSRDTSGPNEQFF. The DNA of the CDR3 is TGTGCCACCAGCAGAGATACTAGCGGTCCCAATGAGCAGTTCTTC. The chain couples TRBV15 to TRBJ2-1; TRBD2 agrees at 8 bases. Unmatched junction bases numbered 4, after V lost 0 bases and J lost 6 bases. The germline CDR1 and CDR2 sequences are LNHNV and YYDKDF (reference sequence). This CDR3 has 15 amino acids.

This clone is deemed medium-sized. This CDR3 reads CAISETATGANVLTF. The CDR3 nucleotides are TGTGCCATCAGTGAGACAGCAACTGGGGCCAACGTCCTGACTTTC. The chain employs TRBV10-3 and TRBJ2-6; D not resolved. V lost 2 bases and J lost 2, with 7 bases in between. The CDR3 is made up of 15 amino acids. Germline lookup yields CDR1 ENHRY and CDR2 SYGVKD.

This clone was observed once. The V call is TRBV28, the J call TRBJ1-2; weak D call: TRBD1 (6 bases). Trimming pared 4 bases from V and 3 bases from J, leaving 12 bases between. CDR3 length equals 14 residues. Germline lookup yields CDR1 MDHEN and CDR2 SYDVKM. The CDR3: CASSWYREDYGYTF. The CDR3 DNA sequence: TGTGCCAGCAGTTGGTACAGGGAAGACTATGGCTACACCTTC.

The chain has TRBV14 and TRBJ2-7; D possibly corresponds to TRBD2 (5 bases). This CDR3 has 15 amino acids. The germline CDR1 and CDR2 sequences are SGHDN and FVKESK. V was cut by 4 bases and J by 0 bases, with 13 bases left in between. CDR3 protein: CASSPKRSSSYEQYF. The CDR3 DNA reads TGTGCCAGCAGCCCTAAGCGGTCTAGCTCCTACGAGCAGTACTTC.

The chain carries TRBV5-1 and TRBJ1-1; D not resolved. The CDR3 runs to 13 residues. Germline values: CDR1 SGHRS, CDR2 YFSETQ. V was cut by 4 bases and J by 4 bases, with 11 bases left in between. CDR3 in DNA: TGCGCCAGCAGCACCAGTCGTCTCACTGAAGCTTTCTTT. As protein: CASSTSRLTEAFF.

V is TRBV4-1 and J is TRBJ2-1; 8 bases fit TRBD2. The ends lost 4 bases at V and 3 bases at J; junction bases unmatched: 11. In germline, CDR1 is MGHRA, CDR2 YSYEKL. The CDR3 length is 17 residues. The CDR3 region is CASSLMVAGGLYNEQFF. The CDR3 nucleotides are TGCGCCAGCAGCCTGATGGTGGCGGGGGGCCTCTACAATGAGCAGTTCTTC.